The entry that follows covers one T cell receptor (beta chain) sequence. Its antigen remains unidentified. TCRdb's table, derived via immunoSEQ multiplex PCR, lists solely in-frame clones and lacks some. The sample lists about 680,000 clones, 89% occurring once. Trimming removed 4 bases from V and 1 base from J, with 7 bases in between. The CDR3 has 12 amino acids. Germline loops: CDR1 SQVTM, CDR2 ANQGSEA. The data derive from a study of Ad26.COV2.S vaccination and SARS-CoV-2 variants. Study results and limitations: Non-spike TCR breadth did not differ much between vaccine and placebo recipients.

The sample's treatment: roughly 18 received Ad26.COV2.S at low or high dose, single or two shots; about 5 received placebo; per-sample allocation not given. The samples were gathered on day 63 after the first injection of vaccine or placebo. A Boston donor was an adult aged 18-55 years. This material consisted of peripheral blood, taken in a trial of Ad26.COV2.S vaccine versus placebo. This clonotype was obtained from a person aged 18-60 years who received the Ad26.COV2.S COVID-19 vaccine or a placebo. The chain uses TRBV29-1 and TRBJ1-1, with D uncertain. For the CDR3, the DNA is TGCAGCGTTGTTTCAGGGAACACTGAAGCTTTCTTT. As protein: CSVVSGNTEAFF.